This paragraph covers one T cell receptor beta chain sequence. Germline V gives CDR1 SGHNT, CDR2 YYREEE (reference sequence). CDR3 size: 16 residues. The ends lost 5 bases at V and 1 base at J; junction bases unmatched: 9. This sample was included in a study of cytomegalovirus exposure and HLA in healthy donors. Primers for the PCR totalled 60 Vbeta and 13 Jbeta. Profiled with immunoSEQ multiplex PCR; TCRdb holds only in-frame clones, not every one. This repertoire includes 55,000 to 75,000 clones. V and J are TRBV5-4 and TRBJ2-3; 8 positions match TRBD1. The TCR was taken from a woman under 40 in good health and CMV-seronegative. Sequencing was performed on PBMCs. CDR3 bases: TGTGCCAGCAGTAATAGGGCCAGGGGGCGCACAGATACGCAGTATTTT. This translates into CASSNRARGRTDTQYF. Variable domain in full (rest from reference TRBV5-4 and TRBJ2-3): ETGVTQSPTHLIKTRGQQVTLRCSSQSGHNTVSWYQQALGQGPQFIFQYYREEENGRGNFPPRFSGLQFPNYSSELNVNALELDDSALYLCASSNRARGRTDTQYFGPGTRLTVL.